Presented here are 17 T cell receptor beta chains from one specimen sequenced in a study of blood T cell repertoires in COVID-19. The repertoire was sequenced with immunoSEQ multiplex PCR; TCRdb's copy has only in-frame clones and lacks some. The sample holds approximately 260,000 clones, under 90% seen once. The sequenced sample consisted of PBMCs or T cells enriched from blood (not recorded which). The source of these receptors is a man aged 25 to 40 with acute COVID-19.

This clone was counted between two and nine times. This chain links TRBV9 with TRBJ2-6; D ambiguous. V dropped 2 bases and J dropped 0 bases, with 3 bases sitting between them. Germline V CDR1 and CDR2: SGDLS, YYNGEE. There are 14 residues in the CDR3. The CDR3 here is CASSVNSGANVLTF. CDR3 bases: TGTGCCAGCAGCGTCAACTCTGGGGCCAACGTCCTGACTTTC.

The chain links TRBV28 to TRBJ1-6; 8 bases fit TRBD1. Germline assignment: CDR1 MDHEN and CDR2 SYDVKM. The CDR3 is made up of 20 amino acids. The junction had 14 bases not matched to a gene; V was cut back by 4 bases and J by 0 bases. This CDR3 is CASSSHSDGDRYSYNSPLHF. The CDR3 bases are TGTGCCAGCAGTTCCCACTCTGACGGGGACAGGTACTCCTATAATTCACCCCTCCACTTT.

This chain links TRBV19 with TRBJ1-2; no definite D call. The CDR3 has 14 amino acids. Germline CDR1 LNHDA, CDR2 SQIVND (reference sequence). V lost 1 base and J 8 bases, leaving 14 bases between the germline ends. In nucleotides, the CDR3 is TGTGCCAGTAGTATAGCGGGAGTTTCCGAGGGCTACACCTTC. Its protein product is CASSIAGVSEGYTF. The full variable domain, in which reference TRBV19 and TRBJ1-2 provide the parts outside the CDR3, is DGGITQSPKYLFRKEGQNVTLSCEQNLNHDAMYWYRQDPGQGLRLIYYSQIVNDFQKGDIAEGYSVSREKKESFPLTVTSAQKNPTAFYLCASSIAGVSEGYTFGSGTRLTVV.

The V call is TRBV11-2, the J call TRBJ1-2, with 8 positions matching TRBD1. The CDR3 is 14 residues long. Germline V gives CDR1 SGHAT, CDR2 FQNNGV. V shed 0 bases, J shed 4 bases, and the junction held 1 base outside the gene matches. The CDR3 region is CASSLDRGLYGYTF. The CDR3 DNA follows: TGTGCCAGCAGCTTAGACAGGGGGCTCTATGGCTACACCTTC.

V gene TRBV28 combines with J gene TRBJ2-3; tentatively, D is TRBD1 (6 bases). CDR3 size: 12 residues. Germline assignment: CDR1 MDHEN and CDR2 SYDVKM. V lost 5 bases and J 7 bases, leaving 10 bases between the germline ends. CDR3: CASSPQGNTQYF. The CDR3 bases are TGTGCCAGCAGTCCCCAGGGGAATACGCAGTATTTT. Using reference TRBV28 and TRBJ2-3 for the parts outside the CDR3, the full variable domain is DVKVTQSSRYLVKRTGEKVFLECVQDMDHENMFWYRQDPGLGLRLIYFSYDVKMKEKGDIPEGYSVSREKKERFSLILESASTNQTSMYLCASSPQGNTQYFGPGTRLTVL.

V and J are TRBV6-5 and TRBJ1-1, with D tentatively TRBD1 (5 bases). V shed 6 bases and J shed 6 bases, with 8 bases lying between them. Germline assignment: CDR1 MNHEY and CDR2 SVGAGI. There are 11 residues in the CDR3. The CDR3 sequence is CASSPGAEAFF. DNA of the CDR3: TGTGCCAGCAGCCCGGGGGCTGAAGCTTTCTTT.

The chain joins TRBV5-5 to TRBJ1-1, with TRBD1 as a possible D gene (6 bases). V shed 4 bases and J shed 8 bases, with 15 bases lying between them. The length of the CDR3 is 13 residues. CDR1 and CDR2 from the germline V gene are SGHKS and YYEKEE (reference sequence). The CDR3 nucleotides are TGTGCCAGCAGCCCCTACTGGGACAACGAAGCTTTCTTT. It yields the protein CASSPYWDNEAFF.

The chain is built from TRBV18 and TRBJ1-1; D unclear. V gave up 2 bases and J gave up 2 bases, with 12 bases separating them. This CDR3 has 15 amino acids. The germline V gene encodes CDR1 KGHSH and CDR2 LQKENI. For the CDR3, the DNA is TGTGCCAGCTCACCATTACCCGGAGTCAACACTGAAGCTTTCTTT. It codes for CASSPLPGVNTEAFF.

Remarks on this clone: Additional DNA sequences in this sample encode the identical CDR3. The chain employs TRBV11-2 and TRBJ2-7; possible D gene TRBD1, 5 bases. The CDR3 extends over 13 amino acids. Germline V gene data show CDR1 as SGHAT and CDR2 as FQNNGV. Between the trimmed V and J ends, which lost 1 base and 2 bases, there was a span of 6 bases. The CDR3, as DNA: TGTGCCAGCAGCTTAGGACAGACCTACGAGCAGTACGTC. Residues: CASSLGQTYEQYV.

The CDR3 DNA is TGTGCCAGCAGCCGATCTAATGAACAGGGAATGAGCGGCTACACCTTC. Protein: CASSRSNEQGMSGYTF. This sequence joins TRBV5-8 and TRBJ1-2; maybe TRBD1 (6 bases). From germline, CDR1 is SGHTS and CDR2 YDEGEE. This CDR3 is 16 amino acids long. The V end was cut by 4 bases, the J end by 8 bases, with 24 bases between.

V is TRBV7-2 and J is TRBJ1-1; D remains unclear. The CDR3 covers 14 residues. The ends were cut back, 5 bases at V and 3 bases at J, with 13 bases in the middle. Germline lookup yields CDR1 SGHTA and CDR2 FQGNSA. CDR3 DNA: TGTGCCAGCAGCGTTAGAGCGGGGTACACTGAAGCTTTCTTT. Protein product: CASSVRAGYTEAFF. The whole variable domain, remainder taken from reference TRBV7-2 and TRBJ1-1, is GAGVSQSPSNKVTEKGKDVELRCDPISGHTALYWYRQSLGQGLEFLIYFQGNSAPDKSGLPSDRFSAERTGGSVSTLTIQRTQQEDSAVYLCASSVRAGYTEAFFGQGTRLTVV.

J is TRBJ2-2 and V is TRBV9; TRBD2 might be the D (5 bases). Between the trimmed V and J ends, which lost 1 base and 0 bases, there was a span of 7 bases. The germline CDR1 and CDR2 sequences are SGDLS and YYNGEE. The CDR3 is made up of 15 amino acids. CDR3 region: CASSVSGPNTGELFF. The CDR3 coding sequence is TGTGCCAGCAGCGTAAGCGGACCGAACACCGGGGAGCTGTTTTTT.

The J gene is TRBJ1-5, the V gene TRBV18; 8 nucleotides match TRBD1. The ends lost 5 bases at V and 2 bases at J; junction bases unmatched: 8. Germline V gene data show CDR1 as KGHSH and CDR2 as LQKENI. There are 16 residues in the CDR3. CDR3 in amino acids: CASSASRGQGNQPQHF. The CDR3 DNA is TGTGCCAGCTCAGCAAGCAGGGGGCAGGGCAATCAGCCCCAGCATTTT.

V usage is TRBV7-9 and J usage is TRBJ1-3; no firm D call. There are 16 residues in the CDR3. In germline, CDR1 is SEHNR, CDR2 FQNEAQ (reference sequence). The V end lost 3 bases, the J end lost 3 bases, and 15 bases lay between the germline ends. CDR3 bases: TGTGCCAGCAGCTTTGGAGGAGGCCATGGTGGAAACACCATATATTTT. Encoded protein: CASSFGGGHGGNTIYF.

The V call is TRBV9, the J call TRBJ2-3; tentative D call: TRBD2 (6 bases). Germline-derived CDR1 and CDR2 are SGDLS and YYNGEE. CDR3 length equals 17 residues. Trimming shortened V by 0 bases and J by 3 bases, and 17 bases separated the two germline ends. The CDR3 protein is CASSVGLRTIDTDTQYF. CDR3 DNA sequence: TGTGCCAGCAGCGTAGGTCTCCGGACTATAGATACAGATACGCAGTATTTT.

The chain is built from TRBV28 and TRBJ2-3, with a possible D match to TRBD2 (6 bases). V gave up 6 bases and J gave up 3 bases, with 13 bases separating them. CDR3 length: 14 amino acids. The germline V gene encodes CDR1 MDHEN and CDR2 SYDVKM. The CDR3 loop is CASRDGGKTDTQYF. The CDR3 nucleotides are TGTGCCAGCAGGGATGGGGGGAAGACAGATACGCAGTATTTT.

The rearrangement joins TRBV3-1 (or the pseudogene TRBV3-2) to TRBJ1-2; TRBD1 agrees at 8 bases. J lost 1 base, V lost 4 bases, and 11 bases had no gene match. The CDR3 length is 17 residues. CDR1 is LGHDT, CDR2 YNNKEL, per germline (reference sequence). CDR3 loop: CASSLFVQGASNYGYTF. DNA for the CDR3: TGTGCCAGCAGCCTTTTCGTCCAGGGGGCGAGTAACTATGGCTACACCTTC.